A single sample is the source of the 9 T cell receptor beta chains below, sequenced in a study of sequential checkpoint blockade in melanoma. The treatment denotes: randomized to nivolumab then ipilimumab (arm A) or the reverse (arm B). The table came from immunoSEQ multiplex PCR; TCRdb's copy has only in-frame clones and leaves some out. The sample gives under 20,000 clones, approximately 80% of which show up once; about an eighth is in the top ten. Material: CD8+ T cells sorted from blood (inferred from file names), obtained from a patient given nivolumab and ipilimumab in sequence. Receptors originate from a human donor with melanoma.

The genes are TRBV5-5 and TRBJ1-4; 7 positions match TRBD1. CDR3 length: 16 amino acids. Per the germline V gene, CDR1 is SGHKS and CDR2 is YYEKEE (reference sequence). V gave up 0 bases and J gave up 7 bases; unmatched junction bases: 9. CDR3 DNA: TGTGCCAGCAGCTTGGTGTGGGGACAGAGCCCTGAAAAACTGTTTTTT. This encodes CASSLVWGQSPEKLFF.

The V call is TRBV7-8, the J call TRBJ2-7; tentative D call: TRBD2 (6 bases). Trimming removed 6 bases at V and 2 bases at J, with 11 bases between. This CDR3 is built from 13 residues. Germline assignment: CDR1 SGHVS and CDR2 FQNEAQ. CDR3 DNA sequence: TGTGCCAGCAGTCGGGACTTAACCTACGAGCAGTACTTC. Protein product: CASSRDLTYEQYF.

CDR3 bases: TGTGCCAGCAGCCCCCGGCAGGTTCAAGAGCAGTACTTC. Translating it yields CASSPRQVQEQYF. This chain links TRBV5-4 with TRBJ2-7; D call uncertain. V shed 4 bases and J shed 7 bases, with 15 bases lying between them. In germline, CDR1 is SGHNT, CDR2 YYREEE (reference sequence). This CDR3 comprises 13 residues.

This sequence joins TRBV7-9 and TRBJ1-1, with TRBD1 identical over 11 bases. The length of the CDR3 is 13 residues. In germline, CDR1 is SEHNR, CDR2 FQNEAQ (reference sequence). Trimming at V came to 4 bases and at J to 7 bases, leaving 2 bases not matched to a gene. The CDR3 region is CASSSGQGVEAFF. In DNA form, the CDR3 reads TGTGCCAGCAGCTCGGGACAGGGGGTTGAAGCTTTCTTT.

This clone was seen only a few times. The chain is built from TRBV6-6 and TRBJ1-6; 8 nucleotides agree with TRBD1. V lost 4 bases and J lost 5; bases outside the gene matches: 4. Germline V gene sequence: CDR1 MNHNY, CDR2 SVGAGI (reference sequence). This CDR3 contains 15 residues. CDR3 amino acids: CASSSGTGHNSPLHF. CDR3 coding DNA: TGTGCCAGCAGTTCCGGGACAGGCCATAATTCACCCCTCCACTTT.

This clone turned up a few times. The chain joins TRBV2 to TRBJ2-7, with a tentative D call TRBD2 (6 bases). The germline gives CDR1 SNHLY, CDR2 FYNNEI. V was cut by 7 bases and J by 0 bases, with 19 bases left in between. This CDR3 is built from 16 residues. Written as DNA, the CDR3 is TGTGCCAGCACCCCAAGACCCGCGGGAAGCTCCTACGAGCAGTACTTC. It encodes CASTPRPAGSSYEQYF.

The rearrangement uses TRBV27 and TRBJ1-6; D not resolved. Germline V gene sequence: CDR1 MNHEY, CDR2 SMNVEV (reference sequence). The V end was cut by 5 bases, the J end by 9 bases, with 11 bases between. The length of the CDR3 is 13 residues. The CDR3 DNA reads as TGTGCCAGCAGTCCGTACACCCTTTCACCCCTCCACTTT. Translation: CASSPYTLSPLHF.

The chain couples TRBV2 to TRBJ2-7; 14 nucleotides match TRBD2. Looked up from germline, CDR1 is SNHLY and CDR2 is FYNNEI. V shed 5 bases, J shed 0 bases, and the junction held 9 bases outside the gene matches. CDR3 length: 18 residues. The CDR3 region has the DNA TGTGCCAGCAGTAGAGGGACTAGCGGGGGTGCTAGCTCCTACGAGCAGTACTTC. Protein: CASSRGTSGGASSYEQYF.

The chain combines TRBV5-4 with TRBJ2-7; D remains unclear. The CDR3 covers 14 residues. The ends were cut back, 1 base at V and 0 bases at J, with 8 bases in the middle. Germline V CDR1 and CDR2: SGHNT, YYREEE (reference sequence). This chain's CDR3 is CASSLSQSSYEQYF. CDR3 DNA sequence: TGTGCCAGCAGCTTGTCACAGAGCTCCTACGAGCAGTACTTC.